These 9 T cell receptor beta chains were sequenced from one sample in a study of shared clonotypes between healthy human individuals. The repertoire was sequenced with immunoSEQ multiplex PCR; TCRdb's copy has only in-frame clones and lacks some. Among 950,000 to 1,100,000 clones listed, around four fifths were seen once. The sequenced sample was memory CD4+ T cells sorted from blood. Subset in this sample: CD45RA-negative fraction. Receptors were obtained from a man aged 18 to 35 in good health.

The chain has TRBV6-1 and TRBJ2-4, with TRBD2 identical over 11 bases. CDR1 is MNHNS and CDR2 is SASEGT in the germline V gene. After removal of 4 bases from V and 0 bases from J, the junction contained 5 bases not matched to a gene. CDR3 size: 17 residues. In DNA, the CDR3 is TGTGCCAGCAGTGTGGCTAGCGGGAGGCTAGCCAAAAACATTCAGTACTTC. Translating gives CASSVASGRLAKNIQYF.

This clone appeared a few times. This chain connects TRBV29-1 to TRBJ1-2, with TRBD1 matching 7 bases. With V trimmed by 2 bases and J by 5 bases, 11 bases remained unmatched. The CDR3 is 15 amino acids. Germline values: CDR1 SQVTM, CDR2 ANQGSEA. Here the CDR3 DNA reads TGCAGCGTTGAAAATCCCGGGACAGCATTTTATGGCTACACCTTC. As protein: CSVENPGTAFYGYTF.

The V call is TRBV5-1, the J call TRBJ1-6, with TRBD1 identical over 10 bases. The CDR3 is 14 amino acids. Germline trimming cut 3 bases from V and 8 bases from J; bases unmatched to any gene: 2. Germline V gene sequence: CDR1 SGHRS, CDR2 YFSETQ. The CDR3 loop is CASSWDRGDSPLHF. The CDR3 DNA is TGCGCCAGCAGCTGGGACAGGGGTGATTCACCCCTCCACTTT.

A single count supports this clone. The chain recombines TRBV5-1 with TRBJ2-5, with 9 bases that match TRBD1. The junction had 10 bases not matched to a gene; V was cut back by 2 bases and J by 5 bases. This CDR3 spans 16 amino acids. CDR1 and CDR2 from the germline V gene are SGHRS and YFSETQ. The CDR3 here is CASSFSGGTGIETQYF. In DNA form, the CDR3 reads TGCGCCAGCAGCTTTTCAGGCGGGACAGGGATCGAGACCCAGTACTTC.

The genes are TRBV11-1 and TRBJ2-2; 13 nucleotides line up with TRBD2. Trimming at V came to 5 bases and at J to 9 bases, leaving 9 bases not matched to a gene. Germline V gene lookup returns CDR1 SGHAT and CDR2 FQDESV (reference sequence). This CDR3 is 16 amino acids long. CDR3 region: CASSPGTSGARRELFF. The CDR3 nucleotides read TGTGCCAGCAGCCCCGGGACTAGCGGGGCTAGGAGGGAGCTGTTTTTT.

As to this clone: Other DNA sequences of this sample code for an identical CDR3. The chain recombines TRBV18 with TRBJ1-1, with a tentative D call TRBD1 (6 bases). Germline CDR1 reads KGHSH; CDR2 reads LQKENI. The V and J ends lost 2 bases and 1 base respectively, with 8 bases between them. The CDR3 has 14 residues. The CDR3 DNA reads as TGTGCCAGCTCACCAGGGGGGCCGAACACTGAAGCTTTCTTT. It translates to CASSPGGPNTEAFF. The full variable domain, with the rest looked up from reference TRBV18 and TRBJ1-1, is NAGVMQNPRHLVRRRGQEARLRCSPMKGHSHVYWYRQLPEEGLKFMVYLQKENIIDESGMPKERFSAEFPKEGPSILRIQQVVRGDSAAYFCASSPGGPNTEAFFGQGTRLTVV.

The chain uses TRBV15 and TRBJ2-5, with D perhaps assigned TRBD1 or TRBD2 (6 bases each). Looked up from germline, CDR1 is LNHNV and CDR2 is YYDKDF (reference sequence). The CDR3 is made up of 17 amino acids. V was clipped by 0 bases and J by 4 bases, with 18 bases between them. The CDR3 DNA reads TGTGCCACCAGCAGAGACGGTAGGGGGGCGGTTGGAGAGACCCAGTACTTC. Its translation: CATSRDGRGAVGETQYF. Filled out from reference TRBV15 and TRBJ2-5, the complete variable domain reads DAMVIQNPRYQVTQFGKPVTLSCSQTLNHNVMYWYQQKSSQAPKLLFHYYDKDFNNEADTPDNFQSRRPNTSFCFLDIRSPGLGDTAMYLCATSRDGRGAVGETQYFGPGTRLLVL.

The V and J genes are TRBV6-1 and TRBJ2-7; the D gene is possibly TRBD1 (6 bases). Germline V gene sequence: CDR1 MNHNS, CDR2 SASEGT. V was clipped by 7 bases and J by 0 bases, with 13 bases between them. This CDR3 comprises 14 residues. CDR3 region: CASNFNRVSYEQYF. The CDR3 nucleotides read TGTGCCAGCAATTTCAACAGGGTCTCCTACGAGCAGTACTTC.

The V gene is TRBV5-4, the J gene TRBJ2-3; the match to TRBD2 covers 13 bases. CDR3 length: 16 residues. Germline assignment: CDR1 SGHNT and CDR2 YYREEE (reference sequence). After removal of 4 bases from V and 6 bases from J, the junction contained 8 bases not matched to a gene. CDR3 DNA sequence: TGTGCCAGCAGCCCGTGGACTAGCGGGAGCTGGGATACGCAGTATTTT. Translated: CASSPWTSGSWDTQYF.